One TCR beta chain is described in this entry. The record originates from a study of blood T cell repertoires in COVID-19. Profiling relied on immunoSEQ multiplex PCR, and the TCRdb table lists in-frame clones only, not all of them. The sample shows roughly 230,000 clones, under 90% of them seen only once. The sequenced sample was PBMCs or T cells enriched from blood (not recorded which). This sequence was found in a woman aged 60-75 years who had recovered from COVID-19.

CDR3 DNA sequence: TGTGCCAGCAGTTTAGACAGAACAGGGGCGAACACTGAAGCTTTCTTT. Translated, it gives CASSLDRTGANTEAFF. The rearrangement uses TRBV7-3 and TRBJ1-1, with 7 bases aligning to TRBD1. J was trimmed by 1 base and V by 6 bases; bases with no gene match: 11. In germline, CDR1 is SGHTA, CDR2 FQGTGA. This CDR3 has 16 residues.